The sequence of this T cell receptor (beta chain) was determined in a study of shared clonotypes between healthy human individuals. Broader study findings: Richness estimates generally favored naive over memory subsets.

CDR3 size: 20 residues. From germline, CDR1 is LGHNA and CDR2 YSLEER. Losses at the gene ends were 1 base for V and 1 base for J; bases not matched to a gene: 13. Regarding this clone: Its antigen is unknown.

Only in-frame clones appear in the TCRdb table, and some are missing; sequencing was by immunoSEQ multiplex PCR. This table holds 2 million or so clones, roughly 96% found once. HIV-negative, healthy adults without recent acute infections or vaccinations were the donors. The rearrangement links TRBV4-3 to TRBJ2-6, with TRBD1 identical over 7 bases. The sample comprised naive CD4+ T cells sorted from blood. Noted subset: CD45RA+ positively selected. The receptor was derived from a man aged 18 to 29 in good health. The CDR3 coding sequence is TGCGCCAGCAGCCAAGCCGTCGCGAGACAGGGTCTATCTGGGGCCAACGTCCTGACTTTC. This gives the protein CASSQAVARQGLSGANVLTF.